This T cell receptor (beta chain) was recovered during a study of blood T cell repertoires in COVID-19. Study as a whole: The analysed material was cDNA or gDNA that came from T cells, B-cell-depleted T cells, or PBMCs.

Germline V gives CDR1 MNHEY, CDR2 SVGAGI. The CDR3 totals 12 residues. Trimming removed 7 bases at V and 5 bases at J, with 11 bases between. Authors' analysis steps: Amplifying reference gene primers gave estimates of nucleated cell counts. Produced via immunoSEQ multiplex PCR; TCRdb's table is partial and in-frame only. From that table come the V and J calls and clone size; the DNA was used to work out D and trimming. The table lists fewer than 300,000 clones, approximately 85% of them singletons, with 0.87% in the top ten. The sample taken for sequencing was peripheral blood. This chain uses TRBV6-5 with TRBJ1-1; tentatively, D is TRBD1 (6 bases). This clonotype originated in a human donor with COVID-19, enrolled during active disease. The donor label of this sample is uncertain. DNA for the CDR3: TGTGCCAGCACCACAGGGTATACTGAAGCTTTCTTT. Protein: CASTTGYTEAFF.